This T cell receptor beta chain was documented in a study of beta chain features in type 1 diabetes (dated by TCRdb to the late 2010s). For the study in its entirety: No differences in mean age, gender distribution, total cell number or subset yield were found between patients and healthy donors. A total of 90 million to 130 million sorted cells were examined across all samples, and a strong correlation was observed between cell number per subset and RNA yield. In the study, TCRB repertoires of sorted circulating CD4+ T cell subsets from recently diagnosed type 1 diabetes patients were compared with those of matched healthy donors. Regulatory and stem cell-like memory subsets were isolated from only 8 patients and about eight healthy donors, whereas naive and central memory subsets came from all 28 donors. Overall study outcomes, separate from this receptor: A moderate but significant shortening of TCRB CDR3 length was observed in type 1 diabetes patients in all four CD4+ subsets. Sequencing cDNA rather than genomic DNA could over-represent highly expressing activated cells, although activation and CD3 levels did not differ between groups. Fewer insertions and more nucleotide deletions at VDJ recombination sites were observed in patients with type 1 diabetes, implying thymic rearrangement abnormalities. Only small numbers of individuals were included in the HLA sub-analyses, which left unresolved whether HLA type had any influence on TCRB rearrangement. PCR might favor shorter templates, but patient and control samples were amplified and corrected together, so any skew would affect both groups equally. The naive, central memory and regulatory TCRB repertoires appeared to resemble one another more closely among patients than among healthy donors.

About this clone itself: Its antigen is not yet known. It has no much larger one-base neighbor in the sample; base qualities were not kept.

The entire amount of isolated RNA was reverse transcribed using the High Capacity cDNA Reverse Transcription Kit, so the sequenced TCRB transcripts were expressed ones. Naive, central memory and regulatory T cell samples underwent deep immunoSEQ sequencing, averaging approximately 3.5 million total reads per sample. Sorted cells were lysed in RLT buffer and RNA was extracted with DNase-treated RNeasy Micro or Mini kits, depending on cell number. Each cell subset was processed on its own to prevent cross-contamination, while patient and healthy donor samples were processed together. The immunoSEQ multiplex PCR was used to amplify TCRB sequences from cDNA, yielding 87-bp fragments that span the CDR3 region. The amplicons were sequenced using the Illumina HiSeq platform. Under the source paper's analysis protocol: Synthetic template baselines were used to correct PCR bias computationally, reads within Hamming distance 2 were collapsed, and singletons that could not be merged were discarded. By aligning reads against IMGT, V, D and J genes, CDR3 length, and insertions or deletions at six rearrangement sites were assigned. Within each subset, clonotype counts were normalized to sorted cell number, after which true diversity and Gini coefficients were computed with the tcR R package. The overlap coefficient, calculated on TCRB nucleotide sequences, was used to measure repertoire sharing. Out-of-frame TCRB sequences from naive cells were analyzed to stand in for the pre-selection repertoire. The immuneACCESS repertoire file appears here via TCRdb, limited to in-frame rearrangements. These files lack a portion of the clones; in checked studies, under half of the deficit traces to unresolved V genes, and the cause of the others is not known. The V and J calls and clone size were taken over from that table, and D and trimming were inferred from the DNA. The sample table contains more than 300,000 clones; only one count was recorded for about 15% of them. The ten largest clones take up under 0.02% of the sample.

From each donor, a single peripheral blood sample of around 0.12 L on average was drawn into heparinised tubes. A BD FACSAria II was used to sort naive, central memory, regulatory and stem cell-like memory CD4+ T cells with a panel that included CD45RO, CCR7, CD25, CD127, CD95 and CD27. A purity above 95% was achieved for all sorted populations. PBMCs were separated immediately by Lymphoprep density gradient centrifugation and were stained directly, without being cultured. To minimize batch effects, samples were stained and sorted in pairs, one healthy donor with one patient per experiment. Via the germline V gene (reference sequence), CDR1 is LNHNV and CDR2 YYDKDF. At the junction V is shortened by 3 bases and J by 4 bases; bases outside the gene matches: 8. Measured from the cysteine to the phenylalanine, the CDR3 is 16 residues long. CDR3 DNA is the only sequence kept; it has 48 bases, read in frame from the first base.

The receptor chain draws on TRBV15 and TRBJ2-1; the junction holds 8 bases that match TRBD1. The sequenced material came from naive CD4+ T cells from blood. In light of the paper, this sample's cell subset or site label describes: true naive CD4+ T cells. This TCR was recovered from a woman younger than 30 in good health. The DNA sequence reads TGTGCCACCAGCAGGGACCCGGACAGGGAGTACAATGAGCAGTTCTTC. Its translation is CATSRDPDREYNEQFF. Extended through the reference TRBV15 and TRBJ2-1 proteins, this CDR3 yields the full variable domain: DAMVIQNPRYQVTQFGKPVTLSCSQTLNHNVMYWYQQKSSQAPKLLFHYYDKDFNNEADTPDNFQSRRPNTSFCFLDIRSPGLGDTAMYLCATSRDPDREYNEQFFGPGTRLTVL.